This TCR beta chain originates from a study of human T cells and chemical hapten exposure. The sample holds many counts of this clonotype. Regarding time point: patch test 2, 6 weeks after DPC sensitization. As to treatment: therapeutic diphenylcyclopropenone sensitization with weekly scalp DPC. MiXCR was run by TCRdb on the RACE reads, yielding one entry per CDR3 protein. Among tens of thousands of distinct CDR3 sequences listed, 8.5% were seen once. Sequences were derived from whole blood, sampled in connection with sensitization to the hapten diphenylcyclopropenone (DPC). The TCR sequence derives from a woman in her 50s with alopecia areata. Some clones in this sample may be carry-over from other donors' samples.

The CDR3 region is CSVEISPRGGYTDTQYF. For the CDR3, the DNA is TGCAGCGTTGAAATCTCTCCTCGCGGGGGGTACACAGATACGCAGTATTTT. The rearrangement joins TRBV29-1 to TRBJ2-3; TRBD2 agrees at 8 bases. The CDR3 has 17 amino acids. Germline values: CDR1 SQVTM, CDR2 ANQGSEA. The junction had 12 bases not matched to a gene; V was cut back by 2 bases and J by 2 bases.